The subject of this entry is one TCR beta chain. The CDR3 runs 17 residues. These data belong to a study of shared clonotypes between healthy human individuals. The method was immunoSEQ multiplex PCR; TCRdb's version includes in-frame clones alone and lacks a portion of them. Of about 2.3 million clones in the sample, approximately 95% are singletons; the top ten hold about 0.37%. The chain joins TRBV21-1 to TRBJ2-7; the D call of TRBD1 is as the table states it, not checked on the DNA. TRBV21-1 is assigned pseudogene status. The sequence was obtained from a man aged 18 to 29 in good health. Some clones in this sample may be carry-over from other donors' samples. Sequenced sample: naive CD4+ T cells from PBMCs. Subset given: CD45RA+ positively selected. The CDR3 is CASSKGEGDRGQGEQYF. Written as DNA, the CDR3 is TGTGCCAGCAGCAAAGGGGAGGGGGACAGGGGACAGGGCGAGCAGTACTTC.